This TCR beta chain appears in the sequencing data of a study of T cells in Graves' hyperthyroidism and ophthalmopathy. This clonotype was picked up many times. The investigators amplified TCR beta CDR3 regions from RNA transcripts. In the first-round RT-PCR of the TCR CDR3, the HTBI primer set was used. TCRdb itself ran the multiplex PCR reads through MiXCR, one entry per CDR3 protein. The sample has around 440,000 distinct CDR3 sequences; around 14% are singletons. V gave up 0 bases and J gave up 5 bases; unmatched junction bases: 11. Germline values: CDR1 SGHRS, CDR2 YFSETQ. This CDR3 spans 17 amino acids.

The chain is built from TRBV5-1 and TRBJ2-1, with 7 nucleotides matching TRBD2. The clonotype comes from a woman between 18 and 30 years old with Graves' hyperthyroidism. Sequencing used blood. CDR3 region: CASSLDPRSSGDNEQFF. Written as DNA, the CDR3 is TGCGCCAGCAGCTTGGACCCTCGGTCTAGCGGAGACAATGAGCAGTTCTTC.